The 26 T cell receptor beta chains reported below all come from one sample, sequenced in a study of blood T cell repertoires in COVID-19. The assay was immunoSEQ multiplex PCR, and TCRdb's table has in-frame clones only and misses some. The repertoire holds under 150,000 clones, with 85% to 90% as singletons. The sequenced sample consisted of peripheral blood. The receptors shown here come from a woman aged 40 to 50 with acute or convalescent COVID-19.

This clone has a single count. V gene TRBV28 combines with J gene TRBJ1-1, with 9 bases matching TRBD1. The CDR3 loop spans 15 amino acids. The V and J ends lost 4 bases and 3 bases, in that order; junction bases with no gene match: 6. From germline, CDR1 is MDHEN and CDR2 SYDVKM. CDR3 DNA: TGTGCCAGCAGTTCACAGGGGGCCGGGTACACTGAAGCTTTCTTT. The encoded protein is CASSSQGAGYTEAFF. Full variable domain (missing parts from reference TRBV28 and TRBJ1-1): DVKVTQSSRYLVKRTGEKVFLECVQDMDHENMFWYRQDPGLGLRLIYFSYDVKMKEKGDIPEGYSVSREKKERFSLILESASTNQTSMYLCASSSQGAGYTEAFFGQGTRLTVV.

The rearrangement links TRBV5-1 to TRBJ1-3, with D perhaps matching TRBD1 (6 bases). The CDR3 loop spans 14 amino acids. Trimming left V 7 bases short and J 1 base short, with 12 bases between. The germline V gene encodes CDR1 SGHRS and CDR2 YFSETQ. The CDR3 region has the DNA TGCGCCAGCGGGGTGGGGGCTTCTGGAAACACCATATATTTT. This codes for CASGVGASGNTIYF.

V and J are TRBV9 and TRBJ2-1; 8 bases fit TRBD2. Germline trimming cut 1 base from V and 6 bases from J; bases unmatched to any gene: 6. CDR3 size: 15 residues. CDR1 SGDLS and CDR2 YYNGEE come from the germline V gene. The CDR3 bases are TGTGCCAGCAGCGTAATCAGCGGGAGTTCCAATGAGCAGTTCTTC. Translation gives CASSVISGSSNEQFF. Full variable domain (outside the CDR3, taken from reference TRBV9 and TRBJ2-1): DSGVTQTPKHLITATGQRVTLRCSPRSGDLSVYWYQQSLDQGLQFLIQYYNGEERAKGNILERFSAQQFPDLHSELNLSSLELGDSALYFCASSVISGSSNEQFFGPGTRLTVL.

The rearrangement uses TRBV9 and TRBJ2-1, with 7 positions matching TRBD2. The V gene's germline CDR1 is SGDLS and CDR2 YYNGEE. V dropped 0 bases and J dropped 9; count of bases not matched to a gene: 9. The CDR3 sequence is 15 residues long. CDR3 sequence: CASSVDWGGVGEQFF. DNA of the CDR3: TGTGCCAGCAGCGTAGATTGGGGGGGAGTGGGTGAGCAGTTCTTC. Full variable domain (missing parts from reference TRBV9 and TRBJ2-1): DSGVTQTPKHLITATGQRVTLRCSPRSGDLSVYWYQQSLDQGLQFLIQYYNGEERAKGNILERFSAQQFPDLHSELNLSSLELGDSALYFCASSVDWGGVGEQFFGPGTRLTVL.

The V call is TRBV19, the J call TRBJ1-1; D gene ambiguous. V was shortened by 2 bases and J by 0 bases, with 4 bases between the two germline ends. The CDR3 runs to 13 residues. CDR1 LNHDA and CDR2 SQIVND come from the germline V gene (reference sequence). The CDR3 sequence: CASSIIMNTEAFF. CDR3 coding DNA: TGTGCCAGTAGTATAATTATGAACACTGAAGCTTTCTTT.

DNA of the CDR3: TGCGCCAGCTCTTGGACAGGGGCCTTGAACACTGAAGCTTTCTTT. Residues: CASSWTGALNTEAFF. The chain carries TRBV5-1 and TRBJ1-1; 9 bases are shared with TRBD1. Germline CDR1 reads SGHRS; CDR2 reads YFSETQ. V was pared by 7 bases and J by 0 bases, with 7 bases of the junction left unmatched. This CDR3 is 15 amino acids long.

This clone is a singleton in its sample. The chain's CDR3 is CATSAGGLSAGNTIYF. The DNA of the CDR3 is TGTGCCACCAGTGCGGGAGGATTATCCGCTGGAAACACCATATATTTT. The genes are TRBV24-1 and TRBJ1-3; no definite D call. V lost 5 bases to trimming and J lost 2 bases, with 15 bases between them. This CDR3 contains 16 residues. CDR1 and CDR2 from the germline V gene are KGHDR and SFDVKD.

The chain has TRBV28 and TRBJ1-3, with TRBD1 matching 7 bases. The CDR3 has 19 residues. V shed 5 bases, J shed 0 bases, and the junction held 16 bases outside the gene matches. In germline, CDR1 is MDHEN, CDR2 SYDVKM. CDR3 protein: CASSRGQGFPTYSGNTIYF. CDR3 DNA: TGTGCCAGCAGTAGGGGGCAGGGGTTCCCCACTTACTCTGGAAACACCATATATTTT.

The chain recombines TRBV19 with TRBJ1-2, with D possibly being TRBD1 (6 bases). This CDR3 has 15 residues. Per the germline V gene, CDR1 is LNHDA and CDR2 is SQIVND (reference sequence). Trimming stripped 6 bases from V and 6 bases from J, with 20 bases between. The DNA of the CDR3 is TGTGCCAGTAGAAACCTCTACAGGGAGGGAAATGGCTACACCTTC. This translates into CASRNLYREGNGYTF.

The chain joins TRBV5-4 to TRBJ2-7, with 8 positions matching TRBD2. The V gene's germline CDR1 is SGHNT and CDR2 YYREEE (reference sequence). The CDR3 loop spans 14 amino acids. J lost 0 bases, V lost 4 bases, and 3 bases had no gene match. The CDR3 here is CASSRSGDSYEQYF. DNA of the CDR3: TGTGCCAGCAGCCGTAGCGGGGACTCCTACGAGCAGTACTTC. Looking up the rest from reference TRBV5-4 and TRBJ2-7 gives the full variable domain: ETGVTQSPTHLIKTRGQQVTLRCSSQSGHNTVSWYQQALGQGPQFIFQYYREEENGRGNFPPRFSGLQFPNYSSELNVNALELDDSALYLCASSRSGDSYEQYFGPGTRLTVT.

V is TRBV7-2 and J is TRBJ2-3; 10 bases line up with TRBD2. The CDR3 covers 16 residues. V lost 6 bases, J lost 0 bases, and 6 bases stayed unmatched. Germline V gene sequence: CDR1 SGHTA, CDR2 FQGNSA. CDR3: CASRPGTSESTDTQYF. CDR3 nucleotide sequence: TGTGCCAGCAGGCCCGGGACTAGCGAAAGCACAGATACGCAGTATTTT. Variable domain in full (rest from reference TRBV7-2 and TRBJ2-3): GAGVSQSPSNKVTEKGKDVELRCDPISGHTALYWYRQSLGQGLEFLIYFQGNSAPDKSGLPSDRFSAERTGGSVSTLTIQRTQQEDSAVYLCASRPGTSESTDTQYFGPGTRLTVL.

The gene calls are TRBV6-6 and TRBJ1-1; TRBD1 might be the D (6 bases). V was shortened by 5 bases and J by 3 bases, with 22 bases between the two germline ends. The CDR3 loop spans 17 amino acids. In germline, CDR1 is MNHNY, CDR2 SVGAGI (reference sequence). CDR3 residues: CASSPLGGATIHTEAFF. The CDR3 DNA reads TGTGCCAGCAGTCCCCTTGGGGGGGCAACGATCCACACTGAAGCTTTCTTT.

The genes are TRBV27 and TRBJ2-7; possibly TRBD1 for D (5 bases). V lost 2 bases and J 6 bases, leaving 11 bases between the germline ends. The CDR3 has 13 residues. The germline V gene encodes CDR1 MNHEY and CDR2 SMNVEV (reference sequence). As DNA, the CDR3 is TGTGCCAGCAGTTTAGAGCCCAGGGTCGAGCAGTACTTC. Translation gives CASSLEPRVEQYF.

V gene TRBV30 combines with J gene TRBJ1-1, with TRBD1 matching 7 bases. After removal of 1 base from V and 5 bases from J, the junction contained 10 bases not matched to a gene. The CDR3 spans 15 residues. The germline V gene encodes CDR1 GTSNPN and CDR2 SVGIG (reference sequence). The CDR3 loop is CAWSDAAGGETEAFF. The CDR3 DNA follows: TGTGCCTGGAGTGATGCGGCAGGGGGTGAGACTGAAGCTTTCTTT.

V usage is TRBV5-5 and J usage is TRBJ2-7; 10 bases line up with TRBD1. V trimming: 0 bases; J trimming: 1 base; junction bases outside the gene matches: 4. Germline CDR1 and CDR2: SGHKS and YYEKEE (reference sequence). CDR3 length: 16 amino acids. The CDR3 DNA sequence: TGTGCCAGCAGCTTGGACGGGACAGGGGCATCCTACGAGCAGTACTTC. This sequence encodes CASSLDGTGASYEQYF.

The chain employs TRBV5-1 and TRBJ2-2, with D possibly TRBD2 on 6 matching bases. V was pared by 2 bases and J by 5 bases, with 10 bases between. This CDR3 has 14 residues. Germline CDR1 reads SGHRS; CDR2 reads YFSETQ. Here the CDR3 DNA reads TGCGCCAGCAGCTTCGGAGGGCAGACCGGGGAGCTGTTTTTT. Translation gives CASSFGGQTGELFF.

V and J are TRBV19 and TRBJ2-7, with 14 bases that match TRBD2. The CDR3 runs 18 residues. From germline, CDR1 is LNHDA and CDR2 SQIVND (reference sequence). The V and J ends lost 4 bases and 2 bases, in that order; junction bases with no gene match: 10. This chain's CDR3 is CASSTTGLAGGRTYEQYF. In nucleotides, the CDR3 is TGTGCCAGTAGTACGACAGGACTAGCGGGGGGCCGTACCTACGAGCAGTACTTC.

CDR3 in DNA: TGTGCCAGCATCTGGGAGCCTACCACAGATACGCAGTATTTT. Its translation is CASIWEPTTDTQYF. This rearrangement joins TRBV7-2 to TRBJ2-3, with a tentative D call TRBD2 (5 bases). The germline V and J ends were trimmed by 7 bases and 2 bases, with 13 bases remaining between them. Germline V lookup: CDR1 SGHTA, CDR2 FQGNSA. The length of the CDR3 is 14 residues.

This chain links TRBV28 with TRBJ1-5; D remains unclear. In germline, CDR1 is MDHEN, CDR2 SYDVKM. The germline V and J ends were trimmed by 4 bases and 2 bases, with 12 bases remaining between them. The CDR3 is 15 amino acids. CDR3 coding DNA: TGTGCCAGCAGTTCTTTGACGAGGGGCAATCAGCCCCAGCATTTT. Translation gives CASSSLTRGNQPQHF.

The chain is built from TRBV30 and TRBJ1-2, with D uncertain. Germline V lookup: CDR1 GTSNPN, CDR2 SVGIG (reference sequence). This CDR3 spans 13 amino acids. Trimming removed 0 bases at V and 4 bases at J, with 9 bases between. The CDR3 DNA sequence: TGTGCCTGGAGTGTACGGGGTGCCTATGGCTACACCTTC. Amino acids: CAWSVRGAYGYTF.

CDR3 region: CASSWSDRGKVGELFF. CDR3 bases: TGTGCCAGCAGTTGGTCCGACAGGGGCAAGGTCGGGGAGCTGTTTTTT. J is TRBJ2-2 and V is TRBV28; the match to TRBD1 covers 8 bases. This CDR3 is built from 16 residues. V lost 4 bases to trimming and J lost 7 bases; unmatched junction nucleotides: 11. Germline lookup yields CDR1 MDHEN and CDR2 SYDVKM.

A few counts support this clone. This chain links TRBV3-1 (or the pseudogene TRBV3-2) with TRBJ2-2; TRBD1 matches at 9 bases. With 4 bases clipped from V and 6 bases from J, the junction kept 9 bases outside the gene matches. The CDR3 is 16 residues long. Germline CDR1 is LGHDT and CDR2 is YNNKEL (reference sequence). The CDR3 loop is CASSPPGQGSAGELFF. The CDR3 nucleotides read TGTGCCAGCAGCCCCCCGGGACAGGGTAGCGCCGGGGAGCTGTTTTTT.

The genes are TRBV7-3 and TRBJ2-1, with TRBD2 matching 7 bases. Germline CDR1 is SGHTA and CDR2 is FQGTGA. The CDR3 is 15 amino acids. The ends lost 2 bases at V and 5 bases at J; junction bases unmatched: 6. The CDR3 sequence is CASSLGLAVNNEQFF. The CDR3 DNA sequence: TGTGCCAGCAGCTTAGGCCTAGCGGTGAACAATGAGCAGTTCTTC. The full variable domain, its missing parts supplied by reference TRBV7-3 and TRBJ2-1, is GAGVSQTPSNKVTEKGKYVELRCDPISGHTALYWYRQSLGQGPEFLIYFQGTGAADDSGLPNDRFFAVRPEGSVSTLKIQRTERGDSAVYLCASSLGLAVNNEQFFGPGTRLTVL.

In its sample, this clone was seen once. The CDR3 DNA sequence: TGTGCCAGCAGTCTCTTTTCCCTGGACAGGGGGAAAGAGACCCAGTACTTC. Protein sequence: CASSLFSLDRGKETQYF. This chain links TRBV28 with TRBJ2-5; 10 positions agree with TRBD1. The CDR3 consists of 17 residues. Trimming cost V 5 bases and J 3 bases; bases outside gene matches: 12. Germline V CDR1 and CDR2: MDHEN, SYDVKM.

This chain connects TRBV6-5 to TRBJ2-7, with a possible D match to TRBD1 (5 bases). CDR1 is MNHEY and CDR2 is SVGAGI in the germline V gene. Trimming took 5 bases from V and 12 from J, leaving 20 bases between them. The length of the CDR3 is 13 residues. The CDR3 is CASSLSLTDRGYF. The CDR3 DNA reads as TGTGCCAGCAGTCTCTCTTTGACAGACCGCGGGTACTTC.

The count of this clone is one. The chain links TRBV20-1 to TRBJ2-1, with D tentatively TRBD2 (5 bases). Germline lookup yields CDR1 DFQATT and CDR2 SNEGSKA (reference sequence). This CDR3 is 11 amino acids long. V dropped 8 bases and J dropped 10 bases, with 15 bases sitting between them. CDR3 residues: CSTEKGSEQFF. As DNA, the CDR3 is TGCAGTACAGAGAAAGGGAGCGAGCAGTTCTTC.